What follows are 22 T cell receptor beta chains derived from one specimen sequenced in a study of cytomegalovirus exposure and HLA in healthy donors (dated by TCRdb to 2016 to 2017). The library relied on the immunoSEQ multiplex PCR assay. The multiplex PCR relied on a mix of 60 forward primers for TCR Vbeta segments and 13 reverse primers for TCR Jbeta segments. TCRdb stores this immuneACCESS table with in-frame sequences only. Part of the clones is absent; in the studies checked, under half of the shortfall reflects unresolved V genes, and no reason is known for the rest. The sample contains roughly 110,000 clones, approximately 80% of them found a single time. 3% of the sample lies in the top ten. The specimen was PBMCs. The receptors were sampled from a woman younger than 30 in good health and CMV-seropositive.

The CDR3 spells CASSFGASGSSSQFF. The CDR3 DNA is TGTGCCAGCAGTTTTGGGGCTAGCGGGTCCTCATCGCAGTTCTTC. The chain recombines TRBV27 with TRBJ2-1, with TRBD2 identical over 8 bases. This CDR3 is built from 15 residues. V gave up 3 bases and J gave up 12 bases; unmatched junction bases: 13. Per the germline V gene, CDR1 is MNHEY and CDR2 is SMNVEV (reference sequence).

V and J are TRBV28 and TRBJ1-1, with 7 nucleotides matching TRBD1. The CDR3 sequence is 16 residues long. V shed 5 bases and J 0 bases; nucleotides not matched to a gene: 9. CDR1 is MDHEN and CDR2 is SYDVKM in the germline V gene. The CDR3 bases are TGTGCCAGCAGTCTAGCCACCGACAGGGTGAACACTGAAGCTTTCTTT. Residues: CASSLATDRVNTEAFF.

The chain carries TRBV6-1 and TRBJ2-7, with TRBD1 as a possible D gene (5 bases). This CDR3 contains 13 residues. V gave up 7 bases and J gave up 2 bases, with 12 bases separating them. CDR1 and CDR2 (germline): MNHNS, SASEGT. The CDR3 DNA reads TGTGCCAGCAAGTGGGGCAAAACCTACGAGCAGTACTTC. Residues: CASKWGKTYEQYF.

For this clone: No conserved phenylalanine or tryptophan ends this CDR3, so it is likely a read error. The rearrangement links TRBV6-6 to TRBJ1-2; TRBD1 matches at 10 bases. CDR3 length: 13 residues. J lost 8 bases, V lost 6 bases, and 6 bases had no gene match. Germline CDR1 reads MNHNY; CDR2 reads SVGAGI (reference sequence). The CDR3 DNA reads TGTGCCAGCAGCGACAGGGGGCTAGGCGGCTACACCCTC. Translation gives CASSDRGLGGYTL.

CDR3 amino acids: CASLGPIAGVTDTQYF. For the CDR3, the DNA is TGTGCCAGCTTGGGACCGATAGCGGGAGTCACAGATACGCAGTATTTT. The chain couples TRBV5-5 to TRBJ2-3; TRBD2 aligns across 9 bases. Per germline, CDR1 SGHKS and CDR2 YYEKEE (reference sequence). The V and J ends lost 7 bases and 2 bases, in that order; junction bases with no gene match: 11. This CDR3 comprises 16 residues. Drawing the rest from reference TRBV5-5 and TRBJ2-3, the complete variable domain is DAGVTQSPTHLIKTRGQQVTLRCSPISGHKSVSWYQQVLGQGPQFIFQYYEKEERGRGNFPDRFSARQFPNYSSELNVNALLLGDSALYLCASLGPIAGVTDTQYFGPGTRLTVL.

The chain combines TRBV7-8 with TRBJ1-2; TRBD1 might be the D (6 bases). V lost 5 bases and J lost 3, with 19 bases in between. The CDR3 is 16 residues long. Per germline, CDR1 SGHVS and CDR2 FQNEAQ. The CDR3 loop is CASSPRKIGQYYGYTF. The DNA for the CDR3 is TGTGCCAGCAGCCCTAGGAAGATAGGACAGTACTATGGCTACACCTTC.

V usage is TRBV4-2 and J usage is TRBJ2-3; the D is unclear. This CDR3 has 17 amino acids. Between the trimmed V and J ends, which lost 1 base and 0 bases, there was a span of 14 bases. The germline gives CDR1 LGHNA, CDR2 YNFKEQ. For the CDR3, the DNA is TGTGCCAGCAGCCAAGGGAGTACACCGCATAGCACAGATACGCAGTATTTT. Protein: CASSQGSTPHSTDTQYF.

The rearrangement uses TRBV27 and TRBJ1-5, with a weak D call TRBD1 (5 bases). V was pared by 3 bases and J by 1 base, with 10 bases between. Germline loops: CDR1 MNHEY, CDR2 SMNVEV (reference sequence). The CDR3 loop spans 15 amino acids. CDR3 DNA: TGTGCCAGCAGTTTGGGGGGAGGCAGCAATCAGCCCCAGCATTTT. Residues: CASSLGGGSNQPQHF.

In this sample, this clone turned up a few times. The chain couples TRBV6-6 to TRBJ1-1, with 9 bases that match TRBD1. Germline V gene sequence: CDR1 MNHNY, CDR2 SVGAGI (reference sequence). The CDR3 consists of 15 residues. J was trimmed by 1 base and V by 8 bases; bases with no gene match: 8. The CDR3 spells CASPPLDRGNTEAFF. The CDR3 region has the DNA TGTGCCAGCCCCCCCTTGGACAGGGGGAACACTGAAGCTTTCTTT.

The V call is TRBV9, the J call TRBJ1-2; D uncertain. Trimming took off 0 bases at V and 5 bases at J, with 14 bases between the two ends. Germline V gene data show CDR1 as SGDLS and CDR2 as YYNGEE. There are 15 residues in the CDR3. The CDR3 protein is CASSVGLGMGYGYTF. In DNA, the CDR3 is TGTGCCAGCAGCGTAGGTCTCGGGATGGGTTATGGCTACACCTTC.

The CDR3 nucleotides read TGCGCCAGCAGCGGACGGACAGGGAACGGAAACACCATATATTTT. It is translated as CASSGRTGNGNTIYF. This chain links TRBV4-1 with TRBJ1-3; TRBD1 agrees at 8 bases. The CDR3 runs to 15 residues. After removal of 5 bases from V and 4 bases from J, the junction contained 7 bases not matched to a gene. Germline V gene data show CDR1 as MGHRA and CDR2 as YSYEKL.

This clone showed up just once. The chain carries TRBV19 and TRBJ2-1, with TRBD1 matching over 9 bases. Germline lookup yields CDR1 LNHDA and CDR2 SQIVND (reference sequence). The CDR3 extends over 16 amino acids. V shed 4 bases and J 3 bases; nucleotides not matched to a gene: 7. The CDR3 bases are TGTGCCAGTAGTACCACAGGGGGCCCCTACTACAATGAGCAGTTCTTC. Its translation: CASSTTGGPYYNEQFF.

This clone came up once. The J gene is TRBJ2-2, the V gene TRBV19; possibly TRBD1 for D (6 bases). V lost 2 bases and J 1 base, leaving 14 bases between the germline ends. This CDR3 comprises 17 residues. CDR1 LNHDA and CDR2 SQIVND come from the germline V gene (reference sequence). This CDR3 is CASSIWTGTKNTGELFF. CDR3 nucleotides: TGTGCCAGTAGTATATGGACCGGGACAAAGAACACCGGGGAGCTGTTTTTT.

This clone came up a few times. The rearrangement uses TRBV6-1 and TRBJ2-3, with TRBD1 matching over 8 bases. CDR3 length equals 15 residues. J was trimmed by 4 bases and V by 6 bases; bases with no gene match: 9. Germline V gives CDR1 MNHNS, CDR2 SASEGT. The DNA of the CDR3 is TGTGCCAGCAGGCCTACAGGGGGGATACCAGATACGCAGTATTTT. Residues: CASRPTGGIPDTQYF.

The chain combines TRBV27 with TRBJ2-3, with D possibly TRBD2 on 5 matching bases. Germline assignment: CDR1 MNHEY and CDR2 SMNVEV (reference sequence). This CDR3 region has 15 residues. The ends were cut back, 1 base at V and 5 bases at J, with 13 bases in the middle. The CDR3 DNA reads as TGTGCCAGCAGTTTATTGGACTTTGGGAGAGATACGCAGTATTTT. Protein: CASSLLDFGRDTQYF.

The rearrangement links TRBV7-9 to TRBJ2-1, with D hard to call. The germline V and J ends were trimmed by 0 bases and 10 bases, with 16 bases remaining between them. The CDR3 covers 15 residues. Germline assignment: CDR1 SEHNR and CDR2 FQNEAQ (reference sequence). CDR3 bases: TGTGCCAGCAGCTTAGCTACCCTAGGCGCGGAGGAGCAGTTCTTC. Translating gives CASSLATLGAEEQFF.

Here the CDR3 DNA reads TGTGCCAGCAGACCGAGGACAGGGACCGGGGAGCTGTTTTTT. It encodes CASRPRTGTGELFF. The rearrangement uses TRBV2 and TRBJ2-2; TRBD1 agrees at 8 bases. Per germline, CDR1 SNHLY and CDR2 FYNNEI. The V gene end was trimmed by 6 bases and the J gene end by 5 bases; junction bases not matched to a gene: 5. The CDR3 has 14 residues.

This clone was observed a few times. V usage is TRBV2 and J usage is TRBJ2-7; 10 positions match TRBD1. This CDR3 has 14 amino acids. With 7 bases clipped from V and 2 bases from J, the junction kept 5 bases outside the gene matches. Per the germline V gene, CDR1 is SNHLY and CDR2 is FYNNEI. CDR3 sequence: CASMVTGGTYEQYF. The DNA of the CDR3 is TGTGCCAGCATGGTGACAGGGGGCACCTACGAGCAGTACTTC.

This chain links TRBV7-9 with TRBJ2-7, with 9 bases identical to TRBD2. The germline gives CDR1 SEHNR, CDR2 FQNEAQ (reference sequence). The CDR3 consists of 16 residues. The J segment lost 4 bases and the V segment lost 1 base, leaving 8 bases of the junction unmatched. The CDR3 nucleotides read TGTGCCAGCAGCTTAGTTAGTAGCGGGAGTTCGTACGAGCAGTACTTC. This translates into CASSLVSSGSSYEQYF.

The CDR3 nucleotides read TGCGCCAGCAGCCCCAGGGGGCGCGTTCGGTCAGATACGCAGTATTTT. Residues: CASSPRGRVRSDTQYF. The V and J genes are TRBV5-1 and TRBJ2-3; TRBD1 matches 8 bases. Trimming at V came to 4 bases and at J to 4 bases, leaving 11 bases not matched to a gene. This CDR3 has 16 residues. The germline V gene encodes CDR1 SGHRS and CDR2 YFSETQ.

The CDR3 sequence: CASSLGSSYEQYF. In DNA, the CDR3 is TGTGCCAGCAGCCTAGGGAGTTCCTACGAGCAGTACTTC. This rearrangement joins TRBV5-6 to TRBJ2-5; maybe TRBD2 (5 bases). The DNA end favors TRBJ2-7, so the J call may be wrong. This CDR3 spans 13 amino acids. Germline V gene sequence: CDR1 SGHDT, CDR2 YYEEEE.

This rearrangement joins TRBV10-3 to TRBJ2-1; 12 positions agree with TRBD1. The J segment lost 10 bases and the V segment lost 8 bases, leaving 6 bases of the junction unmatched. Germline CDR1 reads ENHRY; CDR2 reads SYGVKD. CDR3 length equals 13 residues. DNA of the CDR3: TGTGCCATCTCCGGGACAGGGGGCCGGGAGCAGTTCTTC. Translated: CAISGTGGREQFF.